This TCR beta chain originates from a study of beta chain features in type 1 diabetes. Overall study context: All of the samples together had approximately 99 million sorted cells examined.

Expressed TCRB transcripts were sequenced because the entire RNA isolate underwent reverse transcription. Some clones are missing from TCRdb's copy, which holds only in-frame ones; the method was immunoSEQ multiplex PCR. In the table there are fewer than 450,000 clones, less than 15% of which are singletons. Overall study results and limits: Researchers report that Type 1 diabetes patients had moderately but significantly shorter TCRB CDR3s across all four CD4+ subsets.

Note on this clone: The antigen remains undetermined.

Deletions cut 7 bases from V and 6 bases from J, with 16 bases between. Germline V CDR1 and CDR2: LGHNT, FRNRAP. The CDR3 loop spans 14 amino acids. This clonotype was obtained from a woman younger than 35 with type 1 diabetes. Sequencing was carried out using naive CD4+ T cells from blood. V usage is TRBV12-5 and J usage is TRBJ2-1, with D unresolved. The CDR3 sequence: CASDFFPLFNEQFF. The CDR3 region has the DNA TGTGCTAGTGATTTTTTCCCTTTATTCAATGAGCAGTTCTTC.